The present TCR beta chain was sequenced within a study of blood T cell repertoires in COVID-19 (dated by TCRdb to 2018 to 2020). Turning to the overall study: The collaborator samples originated in the United States, Italy and Spain and spanned the acute and convalescent phases of COVID-19. The sample metadata nearly always contained a de-identified subject ID, COVID-19 status, age in years and sex. A freely available public database, intended as a resource for researchers studying the immune response to SARS-CoV-2, is where the repertoires were released. Samples came from the ongoing ImmuneRACE study (first 160 participants) plus 1,254 subjects from 6 global collaborators. Where available, HLA class I and class II types were taken from metadata supplied by the sample provider and were not determined by assay-based typing. The material from the prospective study consisted of cDNA or gDNA derived from T cells, B-cell-depleted T cells, or PBMCs. Subjects who had been exposed to COVID-19, were actively infected with it, or had recovered from it provided the deeply sampled blood TCRbeta repertoires that made up the dataset. What the work shows at the level of the full study, not this receptor alone: How much clinical and demographic metadata was included differed by source and by participant, and the metadata was provided uncurated.

This clone was picked up a small number of times. Its cognate antigen has yet to be identified. The sample holds no much larger clone one base away, and base qualities are not on file. The immunoSEQ Assay, a bias-controlled multiplex PCR, was used to amplify TCRbeta CDR3 regions from genomic DNA. In the source study's methods: The number of nucleated cells in each sample was estimated from the amplification of reference gene primers within the assay. To quantify the absolute abundance of each unique TCRbeta CDR3 rearrangement, sequence reads were collapsed and filtered. For each sample, productive Simpson clonality was calculated by taking the square root of Simpson's diversity index across productive rearrangements. TCRdb's version of the immuneACCESS table is confined to in-frame rearrangements and falls short of the full clone set. An unresolved V gene accounts for under half of the shortfall where checked; the remainder is of unknown origin. The V and J calls and clone size were taken over from that table, and D and trimming were inferred from the DNA. Across this sample there are 190,000 or so clones, with roughly 87% seen only once. The biggest ten clones account for 10% of the sample.

V loses 6 bases at its end and J loses 3 bases; junction bases beyond the gene matches: 1. The CDR3 measures 14 amino acids from cysteine to phenylalanine. The entry retains the CDR3 DNA only, 42 bases that are in frame from base 1. Looking up the germline V gene yields CDR1 MDHEN and CDR2 SYDVKM. Enrolling through a virtual design, the prospective study's participants ranged in age from roughly 18 to 95 years and lived across 20 to 30 United States geographic areas. To assign participants to cohorts, the prospective study relied on clinical history that participants themselves reported in a screening survey and a study questionnaire. In the prospective study, whole blood, serum and a nasopharyngeal or oropharyngeal swab were collected from each participant by mobile phlebotomists. Additional blood draws and questionnaires over a roughly two-month period could optionally be provided by prospective study participants. Before DNA extraction, blood samples from the prospective study were shipped at room temperature or frozen.

The chain links TRBV28 with TRBJ2-7; TRBD2 aligns with 14 central bases. This receptor was identified in a man between 18 and 35 years old with acute COVID-19. Sample: PBMCs or T cells enriched from blood (not recorded which). The CDR3 amino acid sequence is: CASRGTSGSYEQYF. The DNA sequence is TGTGCCAGCAGGGGGACTAGCGGGAGCTACGAGCAGTACTTC.